Presented here are 26 T cell receptor beta chains from one specimen sequenced in a study of neurological immune-mediated disorders. TCRdb re-called the 5' RACE reads through MiXCR, storing one row per CDR3 protein. Altogether tens of thousands of distinct CDR3 sequences are present, 10% being singletons, with the ten largest covering about 20%. Sequences were obtained from PBMCs. The receptors shown here come from a woman aged 40 to 50 with HTLV-1-associated myelopathy (HAM/TSP).

This clonotype has at least ten counts. The chain combines TRBV6-2 or TRBV6-3 with TRBJ1-4; D is unresolved. Germline-derived CDR1 and CDR2 are MNHEY and SVGEGT. The ends were cut back, 6 bases at V and 8 bases at J, with 13 bases in the middle. The CDR3 contains 13 residues. CDR3 DNA: TGTGCCAGCAGCCCGACCTCCTTGGAAAAACTGTTTTTT. Translating gives CASSPTSLEKLFF.

This clonotype was recorded many times. In DNA form, the CDR3 reads TGCGCCAGCAGTGATGGAATGGGCAGGTCTCTCAATCAGCCCCAGCATTTT. This sequence encodes CASSDGMGRSLNQPQHF. V gene TRBV4-1 combines with J gene TRBJ1-5; D unresolved. V was pared by 6 bases and J by 3 bases, with 21 bases between. The CDR3 loop spans 17 amino acids. Per the germline V gene, CDR1 is MGHRA and CDR2 is YSYEKL.

The sample holds many counts of this clonotype. V usage is TRBV9 and J usage is TRBJ2-3; D perhaps matches TRBD1 (6 bases). The V gene lost 0 bases and the J gene lost 4 bases, with 6 bases spanning the gap. Germline values: CDR1 SGDLS, CDR2 YYNGEE. CDR3 size: 13 residues. CDR3 in DNA: TGTGCCAGCAGCGTAGACAGGGCAGATACGCAGTATTTT. This sequence encodes CASSVDRADTQYF.

This clonotype was seen many times. The V and J genes are TRBV4-1 and TRBJ1-1; 9 bases fit TRBD1. This CDR3 has 15 residues. Germline V lookup: CDR1 MGHRA, CDR2 YSYEKL. V trimming: 9 bases; J trimming: 0 bases; junction bases outside the gene matches: 8. The CDR3 sequence is CASSRDRVMNTEAFF. DNA of the CDR3: TGCGCCAGTTCCCGGGACAGGGTCATGAACACTGAAGCTTTCTTT.

This clonotype was counted ten times or more. The chain couples TRBV7-6 to TRBJ2-7, with TRBD2 matching over 8 bases. Per germline, CDR1 SGHVS and CDR2 FNYEAQ. V shed 2 bases, J shed 2 bases, and the junction held 8 bases outside the gene matches. The CDR3 sequence is 16 residues long. The CDR3 sequence: CASSLLSGTRPYEQYF. DNA of the CDR3: TGTGCCAGCAGCTTACTCTCCGGGACTAGGCCCTACGAGCAGTACTTC.

This clonotype occurred many times. The rearrangement joins TRBV11-3 to TRBJ2-3, with a tentative D call TRBD2 (5 bases). V lost 4 bases, J lost 0 bases, and 8 bases lay in between. The CDR3 spans 14 residues. The germline gives CDR1 SGHNT, CDR2 YENEEA. The CDR3 spells CASSSGDSTDTQYF. The CDR3 bases are TGTGCCAGCAGCTCCGGGGATAGCACAGATACGCAGTATTTT.

This clonotype was detected many times. The gene calls are TRBV4-1 and TRBJ2-4, with 9 bases aligning to TRBD1. The length of the CDR3 is 16 residues. CDR1 is MGHRA and CDR2 is YSYEKL in the germline V gene. With 2 bases clipped from V and 4 bases from J, the junction kept 6 bases outside the gene matches. CDR3 amino acids: CASSQPGQGRKNIQYF. CDR3 in DNA: TGCGCCAGCAGCCAACCGGGACAGGGAAGGAAAAACATTCAGTACTTC.

This clonotype was counted ten times or more. The chain joins TRBV6-5 to TRBJ2-3; D is ambiguous. V dropped 10 bases and J dropped 7 bases, with 15 bases sitting between them. Germline CDR1 is MNHEY and CDR2 is SVGAGI. The length of the CDR3 is 12 residues. The CDR3 spells CATLGPANTQYF. The CDR3 bases are TGTGCCACCTTAGGACCGGCGAATACGCAGTATTTT.

This clonotype was detected only a few times. One base away lies a much larger clone, so this may be a sequencing read error. This rearrangement joins TRBV6-2 or TRBV6-3 to TRBJ2-1; D gene uncertain. The CDR3 runs to 15 residues. The germline V gene encodes CDR1 MNHEY and CDR2 SVGEGT. The CDR3 nucleotides are TGTGTCAGCAAAAAGAAGGCGGATTCCTACAATGAGCAGTTCTTC. It translates to CVSKKKADSYNEQFF.

This clonotype was counted at least ten times. The V gene is TRBV12-3 or TRBV12-4, the J gene TRBJ1-5, with D unclear. V shed 6 bases and J shed 0 bases, with 12 bases lying between them. This CDR3 comprises 15 residues. CDR3 amino acids: CASSLQGHSNQPQHF. CDR3 DNA: TGTGCCAGCAGCCTACAAGGTCATAGCAATCAGCCCCAGCATTTT.

This clonotype was seen many times. The V call is TRBV9, the J call TRBJ2-7; D may match TRBD1 or TRBD2 (6 bases each). V was trimmed by 3 bases and J by 4 bases, leaving 20 bases between them. Germline assignment: CDR1 SGDLS and CDR2 YYNGEE. This CDR3 is 16 amino acids long. The chain's CDR3 is CASSGGPGRGPYEQYF. CDR3 sequence (DNA): TGTGCCAGCAGCGGGGGCCCCGGACGGGGGCCGTACGAGCAGTACTTC. Combining the CDR3 with reference TRBV9 and TRBJ2-7 gives the whole variable domain DSGVTQTPKHLITATGQRVTLRCSPRSGDLSVYWYQQSLDQGLQFLIQYYNGEERAKGNILERFSAQQFPDLHSELNLSSLELGDSALYFCASSGGPGRGPYEQYFGPGTRLTVT.

This clonotype appeared many times. This chain connects TRBV6-5 to TRBJ2-7; 8 bases are a match to TRBD1. CDR3 length: 14 residues. The germline gives CDR1 MNHEY, CDR2 SVGAGI. V shed 3 bases, J shed 5 bases, and the junction held 6 bases outside the gene matches. The chain's CDR3 is CASSYGTGFNEQYF. The CDR3 DNA follows: TGTGCCAGCAGTTATGGGACAGGTTTTAACGAGCAGTACTTC.

This clonotype showed up many times. The junction and the germline gene differ at one end; a read error may be behind it. The chain recombines TRBV6-5 with TRBJ1-4; weak D call: TRBD1 (5 bases). Looked up from germline, CDR1 is MNHEY and CDR2 is SVGAGI. CDR3 length equals 11 residues. CDR3 DNA sequence: TGTGCCAGCAGTCCCCCGGGGGGTAGGGTTTTT. Translation gives CASSPPGGRVF.

This clonotype appeared many times. The chain couples TRBV7-2 to TRBJ1-1; maybe TRBD1 (6 bases). Trimming removed 3 bases at V and 3 bases at J, with 11 bases between. The CDR3 is 14 residues long. The V gene's germline CDR1 is SGHTA and CDR2 FQGNSA. The CDR3 coding sequence is TGTGCCAGCAGCTTTGCGGGGGCGTACACTGAAGCTTTCTTT. Translation gives CASSFAGAYTEAFF.

The rearrangement joins TRBV20-1 to TRBJ2-7, with D maybe TRBD2 (5 bases). V was pared by 1 base and J by 0 bases, with 10 bases between. The CDR3 has 14 residues. The germline gives CDR1 DFQATT, CDR2 SNEGSKA (reference sequence). The CDR3 here is CSARGGIPSYEQYF. DNA of the CDR3: TGCAGTGCTAGAGGAGGGATCCCCTCCTACGAGCAGTACTTC.

This clonotype was counted many times. The chain links TRBV5-6 to TRBJ2-6, with D perhaps matching TRBD2 (6 bases). Trimming shortened V by 3 bases and J by 1 base, and 20 bases separated the two germline ends. Germline assignment: CDR1 SGHDT and CDR2 YYEEEE. CDR3 length: 19 residues. The CDR3 DNA sequence: TGTGCCAGCAGCTCACGGAGGGCGGCGATTATATCTGGGGCCAACGTCCTGACTTTC. Protein product: CASSSRRAAIISGANVLTF. Combining the CDR3 with reference TRBV5-6 and TRBJ2-6 gives the whole variable domain DAGVTQSPTHLIKTRGQQVTLRCSPKSGHDTVSWYQQALGQGPQFIFQYYEEEERQRGNFPDRFSGHQFPNYSSELNVNALLLGDSALYLCASSSRRAAIISGANVLTFGAGSRLTVL.

This clonotype was picked up many times. The V gene is TRBV29-1, the J gene TRBJ1-2; D possibly corresponds to TRBD1 (6 bases). Germline CDR1 is SQVTM and CDR2 is ANQGSEA. Trimming took 6 bases from V and 8 from J, leaving 25 bases between them. This CDR3 is 15 amino acids long. The CDR3 protein is CSVSGGLSGIVGYTF. DNA for the CDR3: TGCAGCGTCTCCGGGGGCCTTTCCGGTATCGTGGGCTACACCTTC.

This clonotype has ten or more counts. This sequence joins TRBV7-9 and TRBJ2-3; TRBD2 might be the D (5 bases). The CDR3 covers 13 residues. CDR1 is SEHNR and CDR2 is FQNEAQ in the germline V gene (reference sequence). The germline V and J ends were trimmed by 5 bases and 4 bases, with 10 bases remaining between them. The CDR3 is CASSPRGPDTQYF. In nucleotides, the CDR3 is TGTGCCAGCAGCCCCCGGGGTCCAGATACGCAGTATTTT.

The CDR3: CASSSGELLGYTF. For the CDR3, the DNA is TGCGCCAGCAGCTCGGGGGAATTGTTGGGCTACACCTTC. The chain couples TRBV5-1 to TRBJ1-2, with a weak D call TRBD1 (5 bases). This CDR3 contains 13 residues. Trimming pared 3 bases from V and 8 bases from J, leaving 14 bases between. CDR1 is SGHRS, CDR2 YFSETQ, per germline.

This clonotype was counted at least ten times. V and J are TRBV5-1 and TRBJ2-7, with D possibly matching TRBD1 (6 bases). V was shortened by 5 bases and J by 6 bases, with 15 bases between the two germline ends. The CDR3 runs 13 residues. Germline V gene sequence: CDR1 SGHRS, CDR2 YFSETQ. Written as DNA, the CDR3 is TGCGCCAGCAGATGGGCAGGGGAAGGCGAGCAGTACTTC. This sequence encodes CASRWAGEGEQYF.

The table lists this clonotype with many counts. J is TRBJ1-4 and V is TRBV5-1; 12 bases fit TRBD1. The CDR3 is 17 amino acids. The ends lost 6 bases at V and 5 bases at J; junction bases unmatched: 11. Per the germline V gene, CDR1 is SGHRS and CDR2 is YFSETQ. Written as DNA, the CDR3 is TGCGCCAGCACCGCCGGGACAGGGGGCGTCTCGAATGAAAAACTGTTTTTT. Protein: CASTAGTGGVSNEKLFF.

This clonotype was picked up a small number of times. A much larger clone lies a single base off, so this may be a read error. This rearrangement joins TRBV20-1 to TRBJ2-5; D gene unclear. The V end was cut by 6 bases, the J end by 6 bases, with 11 bases between. This CDR3 has 11 residues. Germline CDR1 is DFQATT and CDR2 is SNEGSKA (reference sequence). The CDR3: CSARIYQTQYF. In DNA form, the CDR3 reads TGCAGTGCCCGGATTTATCAGACCCAGTACTTC.

The table lists this clonotype with many counts. The genes are TRBV29-1 and TRBJ1-1, with 9 bases fitting TRBD1. J was trimmed by 1 base and V by 5 bases; bases with no gene match: 5. Germline V gene data show CDR1 as SQVTM and CDR2 as ANQGSEA. This CDR3 has 14 residues. Here the CDR3 reads CSVMTGGGNTEAFF. As DNA, the CDR3 is TGCAGCGTTATGACAGGGGGTGGGAACACTGAAGCTTTCTTT.

This clonotype was observed at least ten times. The rearrangement links TRBV29-1 to TRBJ2-7, with 7 bases lining up with TRBD2. Unmatched junction bases numbered 11, after V lost 7 bases and J lost 5 bases. Germline lookup yields CDR1 SQVTM and CDR2 ANQGSEA. The length of the CDR3 is 13 residues. The CDR3 nucleotides are TGCAGCGCCGAAGAAGCGGGGAGGAACGAGCAGTACTTC. It specifies CSAEEAGRNEQYF.

This clonotype was recorded many times. The chain carries TRBV20-1 and TRBJ2-2, with TRBD2 as a possible D gene (6 bases). Deletions cut 6 bases from V and 6 bases from J, with 14 bases between. Germline V CDR1 and CDR2: DFQATT, SNEGSKA (reference sequence). CDR3 length equals 13 residues. CDR3 coding DNA: TGCAGTGCCAAGGAGGGAGCGGCCGGGGAGCTGTTTTTT. This gives the protein CSAKEGAAGELFF.

This clonotype has ten or more counts. The chain recombines TRBV6-5 with TRBJ1-2; no reliable D call. The CDR3 totals 13 residues. Germline V CDR1 and CDR2: MNHEY, SVGAGI. The V end was cut by 6 bases, the J end by 8 bases, with 16 bases between. Here the CDR3 reads CASSPQVEEGYTF. The CDR3 DNA reads as TGTGCCAGCAGCCCCCAGGTTGAAGAAGGCTACACCTTC.